Listed here are 19 T cell receptor beta chains from one sample, sequenced in a study of blood T cell repertoires in COVID-19. The protocol was immunoSEQ multiplex PCR, while the TCRdb copy is restricted to in-frame clones and leaves out a portion. The sample gives 200,000 or so clones, roughly 88% of which show up once; under 15% is in the top ten. Sequencing used peripheral blood. These receptors originate from a human donor in a cohort sampled during active COVID-19.

V is TRBV28 and J is TRBJ1-4; maybe TRBD1 (5 bases). The CDR3 sequence is 14 residues long. Germline V lookup: CDR1 MDHEN, CDR2 SYDVKM. V shed 6 bases and J shed 5 bases, with 13 bases lying between them. The CDR3 DNA reads as TGTGCCAGCAGATCTCCGACAGTAAATGAAAAACTGTTTTTT. It yields the protein CASRSPTVNEKLFF.

The chain links TRBV18 to TRBJ2-3; D is perhaps TRBD2 (6 bases). V shed 5 bases and J shed 5 bases, with 11 bases lying between them. The V gene's germline CDR1 is KGHSH and CDR2 LQKENI. This CDR3 region has 13 residues. The CDR3 region is CASSSRGLDTQYF. CDR3 DNA sequence: TGTGCCAGCTCAAGCCGGGGACTAGATACGCAGTATTTT.

V usage is TRBV10-3 and J usage is TRBJ1-2; 7 bases align to TRBD1. The V gene's germline CDR1 is ENHRY and CDR2 SYGVKD. The CDR3 has 13 residues. Trimming removed 6 bases from V and 7 bases from J; junction bases left unmatched: 8. DNA of the CDR3: TGTGCCATCAGAGAACACAGGGGTCTTGGCTACACCTTC. Translating gives CAIREHRGLGYTF.

The chain couples TRBV5-1 to TRBJ2-7; D is ambiguous. This CDR3 spans 14 amino acids. The germline gives CDR1 SGHRS, CDR2 YFSETQ. V was cut by 0 bases and J by 1 base, with 8 bases left in between. CDR3 loop: CASSLVLTSYEQYF. The CDR3 nucleotides read TGCGCCAGCAGCTTGGTACTAACTTCCTACGAGCAGTACTTC.

The genes are TRBV25-1 and TRBJ2-7; possibly TRBD1 for D (6 bases). Trimming removed 1 base from V and 0 bases from J, with 10 bases in between. Germline values: CDR1 MGHDK, CDR2 SYGVNS. The CDR3 totals 15 residues. The CDR3 nucleotides read TGTGCCAGCAGTGAATGGGGACAAAGCTCCTACGAGCAGTACTTC. This sequence encodes CASSEWGQSSYEQYF.

The gene calls are TRBV30 and TRBJ1-3, with a weak D call TRBD1 (6 bases). The ends were cut back, 4 bases at V and 3 bases at J, with 19 bases in the middle. Germline V gene sequence: CDR1 GTSNPN, CDR2 SVGIG (reference sequence). This CDR3 spans 16 amino acids. CDR3 protein: CAWTKRGLRDGNTIYF. The CDR3 bases are TGTGCCTGGACCAAAAGGGGGTTAAGGGATGGAAACACCATATATTTT. Full variable domain (rest looked up from reference TRBV30 and TRBJ1-3): SQTIHQWPATLVQPVGSPLSLECTVEGTSNPNLYWYRQAAGRGLQLLFYSVGIGQISSEVPQNLSASRPQDRQFILSSKKLLLSDSGFYLCAWTKRGLRDGNTIYFGEGSWLTVV.

The V and J genes are TRBV10-1 and TRBJ2-7; possible D gene TRBD1, 8 bases. Trimming removed 0 bases at V and 7 bases at J, with 19 bases between. Germline loops: CDR1 WNHNN, CDR2 SYGVQD (reference sequence). The CDR3 spans 16 residues. CDR3 loop: CASSESTNRGGGEQYF. As DNA, the CDR3 is TGCGCCAGCAGTGAGTCGACGAACAGGGGGGGAGGAGAGCAGTACTTC.

The J gene is TRBJ2-7, the V gene TRBV10-1, with 10 positions matching TRBD1. Germline V gives CDR1 WNHNN, CDR2 SYGVQD (reference sequence). The CDR3 is 14 amino acids. The junction had 5 bases not matched to a gene; V was cut back by 3 bases and J by 6 bases. CDR3 sequence: CASSDPRDRGEQYF. CDR3 in DNA: TGCGCCAGCAGTGACCCCCGGGACAGGGGCGAGCAGTACTTC.

The chain joins TRBV7-2 to TRBJ2-1; 7 bases map to TRBD2. V dropped 5 bases and J dropped 7; count of bases not matched to a gene: 2. The CDR3 contains 12 residues. Germline V gene sequence: CDR1 SGHTA, CDR2 FQGNSA. CDR3 sequence (DNA): TGTGCCAGCAGCGGGGGGGGGAATGAGCAGTTCTTC. Its protein is CASSGGGNEQFF.

The chain carries TRBV28 and TRBJ2-7; TRBD2 matches at 12 bases. V gave up 8 bases and J gave up 6 bases; unmatched junction bases: 5. Germline loops: CDR1 MDHEN, CDR2 SYDVKM. The CDR3 covers 13 residues. This CDR3 is CASQTSGRPEQYF. The CDR3 DNA is TGTGCCAGCCAAACTAGCGGGAGGCCCGAGCAGTACTTC.

The chain couples TRBV5-6 to TRBJ1-1; D unclear. The V gene's germline CDR1 is SGHDT and CDR2 YYEEEE. The CDR3 has 14 residues. V lost 0 bases to trimming and J lost 4 bases, with 10 bases between them. The CDR3, as DNA: TGTGCCAGCAGCTTGGTCAGGATCGGCACTGAAGCTTTCTTT. Amino acid sequence: CASSLVRIGTEAFF.

V usage is TRBV10-3 and J usage is TRBJ2-7, with 8 bases fitting TRBD1. This CDR3 comprises 12 residues. The ends lost 6 bases at V and 5 bases at J; junction bases unmatched: 3. The germline V gene has CDR1 ENHRY and CDR2 SYGVKD. CDR3: CAIRGTGHEQYF. The DNA of the CDR3 is TGTGCCATCAGAGGGACAGGTCACGAGCAGTACTTC.

The chain recombines TRBV5-1 with TRBJ2-1, with TRBD2 matching 8 bases. J gave up 4 bases and V 5 bases, and 8 bases lay outside the gene matches. There are 15 residues in the CDR3. CDR1 is SGHRS and CDR2 is YFSETQ in the germline V gene. As DNA, the CDR3 is TGCGCCAGCAGTCAGACTAGCGCGTCTTACAATGAGCAGTTCTTC. Encoded protein: CASSQTSASYNEQFF.

J is TRBJ2-1 and V is TRBV7-9; 12 bases agree with TRBD2. Germline loops: CDR1 SEHNR, CDR2 FQNEAQ (reference sequence). The CDR3 spans 16 residues. The V and J ends lost 5 bases and 4 bases, in that order; junction bases with no gene match: 6. CDR3 residues: CASSPPSGRAYNEQFF. The CDR3 nucleotides read TGTGCCAGCAGCCCTCCTAGCGGGAGGGCTTACAATGAGCAGTTCTTC.

The chain combines TRBV21-1 with TRBJ2-7; the D call in the table, TRBD1, was not verified against the DNA. TRBV21-1 is flagged as a pseudogene. The CDR3 is 15 residues long. The CDR3 region is CASSKDGDSSYEQYF. The CDR3 DNA sequence: TGTGCCAGCAGCAAAGATGGGGACAGCTCCTACGAGCAGTACTTC.

This clone was detected once. This chain links TRBV5-6 with TRBJ1-1, with D unclear. Germline values: CDR1 SGHDT, CDR2 YYEEEE. V dropped 0 bases and J dropped 4 bases, with 16 bases sitting between them. CDR3 length: 16 amino acids. The CDR3 sequence is CASSLEAAGWSTEAFF. In nucleotides, the CDR3 is TGTGCCAGCAGCTTGGAGGCGGCCGGCTGGAGCACTGAAGCTTTCTTT.

This rearrangement joins TRBV28 to TRBJ2-5, with 11 bases that match TRBD1. V was clipped by 6 bases and J by 0 bases; unmatched bases: 12. Germline V gives CDR1 MDHEN, CDR2 SYDVKM. This CDR3 contains 18 residues. The CDR3 DNA sequence: TGTGCCAGCAGAACGAGGGTTGGGGACAGGGGGTACCAAGAGACCCAGTACTTC. Protein sequence: CASRTRVGDRGYQETQYF.

This rearrangement joins TRBV7-2 to TRBJ2-5; D gene unclear. Germline-derived CDR1 and CDR2 are SGHTA and FQGNSA. V was clipped by 4 bases and J by 7 bases, with 13 bases between them. This CDR3 has 13 amino acids. The CDR3 is CASSSPTIGTQYF. CDR3 DNA sequence: TGTGCCAGCAGCTCCCCCACCATCGGGACCCAGTACTTC.

The rearrangement joins TRBV2 to TRBJ2-3; maybe TRBD2 (6 bases). Looked up from germline, CDR1 is SNHLY and CDR2 is FYNNEI. The V gene lost 7 bases and the J gene lost 5 bases, with 10 bases spanning the gap. The CDR3 loop spans 12 amino acids. The CDR3 loop reads CASTAGKDTQYF. Here the CDR3 DNA reads TGTGCCAGCACGGCGGGGAAAGATACGCAGTATTTT.